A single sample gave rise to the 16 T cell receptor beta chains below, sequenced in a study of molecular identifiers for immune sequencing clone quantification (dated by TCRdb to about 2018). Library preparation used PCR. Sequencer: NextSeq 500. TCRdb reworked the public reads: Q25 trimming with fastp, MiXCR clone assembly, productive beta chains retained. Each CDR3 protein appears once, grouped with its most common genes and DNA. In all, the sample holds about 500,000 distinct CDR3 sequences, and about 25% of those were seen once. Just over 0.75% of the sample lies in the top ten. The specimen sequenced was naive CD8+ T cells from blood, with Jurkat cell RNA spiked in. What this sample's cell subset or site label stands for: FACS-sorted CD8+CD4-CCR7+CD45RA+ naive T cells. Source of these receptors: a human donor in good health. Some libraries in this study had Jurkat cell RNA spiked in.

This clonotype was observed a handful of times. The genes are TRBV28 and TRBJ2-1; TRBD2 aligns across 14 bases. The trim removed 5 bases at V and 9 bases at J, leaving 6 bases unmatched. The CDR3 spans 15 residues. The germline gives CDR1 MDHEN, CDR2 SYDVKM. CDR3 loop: CASSTTSGRDLEQFF. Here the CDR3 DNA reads TGTGCCAGCAGTACGACTAGCGGGAGGGATCTTGAGCAGTTCTTC.

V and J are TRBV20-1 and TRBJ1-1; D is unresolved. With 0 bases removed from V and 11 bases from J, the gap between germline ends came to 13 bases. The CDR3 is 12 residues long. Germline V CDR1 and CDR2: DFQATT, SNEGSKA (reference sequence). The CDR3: CSARDLGLDAFF. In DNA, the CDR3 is TGCAGTGCTAGAGATCTTGGACTGGACGCTTTCTTT.

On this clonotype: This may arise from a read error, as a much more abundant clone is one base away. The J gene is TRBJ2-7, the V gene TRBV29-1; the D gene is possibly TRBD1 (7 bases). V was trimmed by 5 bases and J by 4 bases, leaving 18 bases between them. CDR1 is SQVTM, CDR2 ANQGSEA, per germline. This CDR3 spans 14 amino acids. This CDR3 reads CSVRPRDRPYEQYF. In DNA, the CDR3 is TGCAGCGTTCGACCGCGGGACAGACCTTACGAGCAGTACTTC.

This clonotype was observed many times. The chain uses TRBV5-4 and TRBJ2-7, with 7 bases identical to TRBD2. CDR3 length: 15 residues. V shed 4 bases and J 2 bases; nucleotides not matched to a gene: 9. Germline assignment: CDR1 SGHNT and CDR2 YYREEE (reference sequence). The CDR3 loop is CASSPSGDQPYEQYF. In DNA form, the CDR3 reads TGTGCCAGCAGCCCAAGCGGGGACCAACCCTACGAGCAGTACTTC.

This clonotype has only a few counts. The CDR3 protein is CASSYRTERLYNEQFF. CDR3 nucleotides: TGTGCCAGCAGTTACCGGACTGAGCGCCTTTACAATGAGCAGTTCTTC. This chain joins TRBV28 and TRBJ2-1, with D maybe TRBD2 (5 bases). V was clipped by 4 bases and J by 4 bases, with 17 bases between them. Germline loops: CDR1 MDHEN, CDR2 SYDVKM. The CDR3 has 16 residues.

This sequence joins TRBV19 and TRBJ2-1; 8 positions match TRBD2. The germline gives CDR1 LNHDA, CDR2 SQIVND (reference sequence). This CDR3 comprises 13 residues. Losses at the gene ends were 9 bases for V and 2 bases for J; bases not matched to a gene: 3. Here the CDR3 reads CASQTSAYNEQFF. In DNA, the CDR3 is TGTGCCAGCCAGACTAGCGCCTACAATGAGCAGTTCTTC.

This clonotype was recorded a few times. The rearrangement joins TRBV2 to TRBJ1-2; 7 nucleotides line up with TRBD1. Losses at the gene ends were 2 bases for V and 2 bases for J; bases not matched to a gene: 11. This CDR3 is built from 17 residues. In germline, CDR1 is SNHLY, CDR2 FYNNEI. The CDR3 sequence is CASSEQSGGNLNYGYTF. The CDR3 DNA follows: TGTGCCAGCAGTGAACAGTCAGGGGGGAACCTGAACTATGGCTACACCTTC. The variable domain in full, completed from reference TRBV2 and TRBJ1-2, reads EPEVTQTPSHQVTQMGQEVILRCVPISNHLYFYWYRQILGQKVEFLVSFYNNEISEKSEIFDDQFSVERPDGSNFTLKIRSTKLEDSAMYFCASSEQSGGNLNYGYTFGSGTRLTVV.

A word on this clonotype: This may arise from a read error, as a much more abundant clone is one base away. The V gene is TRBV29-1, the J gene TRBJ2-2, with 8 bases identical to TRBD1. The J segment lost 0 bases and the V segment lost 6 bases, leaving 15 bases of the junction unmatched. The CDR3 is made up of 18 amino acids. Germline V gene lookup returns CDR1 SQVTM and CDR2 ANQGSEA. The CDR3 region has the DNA TGCAGCGTGAACGGTCAGGGGGCGCTTAATCCGAACACCGGGGAGCTGTTTTTT. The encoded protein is CSVNGQGALNPNTGELFF.

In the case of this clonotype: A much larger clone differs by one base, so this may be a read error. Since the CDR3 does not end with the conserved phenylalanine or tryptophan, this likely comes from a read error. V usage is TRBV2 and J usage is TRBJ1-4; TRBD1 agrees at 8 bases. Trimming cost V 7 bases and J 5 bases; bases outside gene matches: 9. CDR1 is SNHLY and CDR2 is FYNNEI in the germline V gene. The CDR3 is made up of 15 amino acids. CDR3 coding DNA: TGTGCCAGCACCCCAGGGACAGGATTGAATGAAAAACTGTTTCTT. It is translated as CASTPGTGLNEKLFL.

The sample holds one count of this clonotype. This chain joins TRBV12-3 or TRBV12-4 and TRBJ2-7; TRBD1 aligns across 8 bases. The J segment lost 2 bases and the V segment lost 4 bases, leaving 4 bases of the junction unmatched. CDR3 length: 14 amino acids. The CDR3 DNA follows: TGTGCCAGCAGTTACACGGACAGGGCCTACGAGCAGTACTTC. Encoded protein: CASSYTDRAYEQYF.

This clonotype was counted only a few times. In DNA, the CDR3 is TGTGCCTGGAGTGTACTTGGACAGGGGGCTAACTATGGCTACACCTTC. Protein sequence: CAWSVLGQGANYGYTF. The chain uses TRBV30 and TRBJ1-2; 10 nucleotides agree with TRBD1. The V and J ends lost 0 bases and 0 bases, in that order; junction bases with no gene match: 4. Germline V gene lookup returns CDR1 GTSNPN and CDR2 SVGIG (reference sequence). This CDR3 has 16 amino acids. Filled out from reference TRBV30 and TRBJ1-2, the complete variable domain reads SQTIHQWPATLVQPVGSPLSLECTVEGTSNPNLYWYRQAAGRGLQLLFYSVGIGQISSEVPQNLSASRPQDRQFILSSKKLLLSDSGFYLCAWSVLGQGANYGYTFGSGTRLTVV.

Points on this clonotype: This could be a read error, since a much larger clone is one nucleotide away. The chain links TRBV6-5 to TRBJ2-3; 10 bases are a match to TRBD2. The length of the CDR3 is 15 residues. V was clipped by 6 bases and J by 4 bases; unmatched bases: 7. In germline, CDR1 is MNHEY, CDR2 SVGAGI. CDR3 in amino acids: CASSLPAGGADTQYF. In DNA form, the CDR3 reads TGTGCCAGCAGCCTACCAGCGGGAGGGGCAGATACGCAGTATTTT.

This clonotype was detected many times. CDR3 nucleotides: TGTGCCAGCAGTTCCGGGACAGGGATGGCCGGGGAGCTGTTTTTT. Protein: CASSSGTGMAGELFF. This chain joins TRBV27 and TRBJ2-2; 9 bases align to TRBD1. CDR1 and CDR2 from the germline V gene are MNHEY and SMNVEV (reference sequence). This CDR3 is 15 amino acids long. V shed 4 bases and J 6 bases; nucleotides not matched to a gene: 6.

The CDR3 DNA follows: TGTGCCAGCAGTTCCCCCCGGGACTTCTTCAATGAGCAGTTCTTC. It encodes CASSSPRDFFNEQFF. This chain joins TRBV6-5 and TRBJ2-1, with a weak D call TRBD2 (6 bases). V was pared by 4 bases and J by 6 bases, with 16 bases between. The CDR3 loop spans 15 amino acids. The germline V gene has CDR1 MNHEY and CDR2 SVGAGI.

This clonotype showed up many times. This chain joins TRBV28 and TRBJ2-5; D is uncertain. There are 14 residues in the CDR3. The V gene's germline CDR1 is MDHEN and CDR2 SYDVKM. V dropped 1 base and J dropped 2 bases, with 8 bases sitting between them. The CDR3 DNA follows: TGTGCCAGCAGTTTATCTGCGGATCAAGAGACCCAGTACTTC. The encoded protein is CASSLSADQETQYF.

The CDR3 loop reads CASSKTVLSANYGYTF. For the CDR3, the DNA is TGTGCCAGCAGTAAGACAGTACTCTCAGCTAACTATGGCTACACCTTC. This chain uses TRBV6-5 with TRBJ1-2; D might be TRBD1 (5 bases). Germline assignment: CDR1 MNHEY and CDR2 SVGAGI. The CDR3 contains 16 residues. Trimming cost V 5 bases and J 0 bases, with 16 bases left between them.